The clone carrying this T cell receptor (beta chain) occurred a few times. Its antigen is currently unknown. The source of the sample is a study of OX40 agonist ivuxolimab in advanced cancers. Some clones are missing from TCRdb's copy, which holds only in-frame ones; the method was immunoSEQ multiplex PCR. The sample yields tens of thousands of clones, roughly 89% seen once. Notes on the study in general: Dosing at 0.1 to 3.0 mg/kg was accompanied by clonal expansion of CD4+ and CD8+ blood T cells by week 6.

This CDR3 is built from 16 residues. The ends were cut back, 0 bases at V and 4 bases at J, with 12 bases in the middle. Germline CDR1 is LGHNA and CDR2 is YNFKEQ. Blood specimens came from baseline, cycle 4 day 1, and cycle 7 day 1. This specimen was CD4+ or CD8+ T cells sorted from blood, taken in a trial of the OX40 agonist ivuxolimab. This chain connects TRBV4-2 to TRBJ1-4; possible D gene TRBD1, 5 bases. The source is an adult with an advanced solid tumor such as melanoma, head and neck, liver or kidney cancer. The CDR3 coding sequence is TGTGCCAGCAGCCAAGATCCGCAGGGCCGTAATGAAAAACTGTTTTTT. This sequence encodes CASSQDPQGRNEKLFF.